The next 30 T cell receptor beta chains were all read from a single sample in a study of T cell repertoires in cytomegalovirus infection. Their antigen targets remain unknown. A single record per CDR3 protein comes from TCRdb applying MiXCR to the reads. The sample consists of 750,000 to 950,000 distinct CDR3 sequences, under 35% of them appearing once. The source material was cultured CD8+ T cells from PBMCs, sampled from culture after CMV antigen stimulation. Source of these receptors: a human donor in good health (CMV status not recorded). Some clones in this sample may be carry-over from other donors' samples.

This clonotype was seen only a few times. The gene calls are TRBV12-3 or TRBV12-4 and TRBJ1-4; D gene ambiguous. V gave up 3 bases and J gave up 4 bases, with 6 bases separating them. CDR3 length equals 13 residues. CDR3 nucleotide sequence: TGTGCCAGCAGTTTCGGGGTTAATGAAAAACTGTTTTTT. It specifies CASSFGVNEKLFF.

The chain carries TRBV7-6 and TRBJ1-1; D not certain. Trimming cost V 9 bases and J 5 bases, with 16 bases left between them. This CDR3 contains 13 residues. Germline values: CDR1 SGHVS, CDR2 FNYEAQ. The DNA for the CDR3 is TGTGCCAGTAGAGAAGCACCGAGAACTGAAGCTTTCTTT. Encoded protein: CASREAPRTEAFF.

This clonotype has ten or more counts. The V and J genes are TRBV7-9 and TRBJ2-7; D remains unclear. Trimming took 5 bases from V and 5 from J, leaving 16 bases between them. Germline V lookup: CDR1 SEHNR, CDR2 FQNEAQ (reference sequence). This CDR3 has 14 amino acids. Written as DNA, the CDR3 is TGTGCCAGCAGCCTTGGTGGGCCCCGGGACGAGCAGTACGTC. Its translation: CASSLGGPRDEQYV.

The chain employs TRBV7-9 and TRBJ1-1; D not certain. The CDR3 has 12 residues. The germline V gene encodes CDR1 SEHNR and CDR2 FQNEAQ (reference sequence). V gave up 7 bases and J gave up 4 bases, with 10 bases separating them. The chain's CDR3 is CASTWTGTEAFF. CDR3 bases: TGTGCCAGCACCTGGACGGGCACTGAAGCTTTCTTT.

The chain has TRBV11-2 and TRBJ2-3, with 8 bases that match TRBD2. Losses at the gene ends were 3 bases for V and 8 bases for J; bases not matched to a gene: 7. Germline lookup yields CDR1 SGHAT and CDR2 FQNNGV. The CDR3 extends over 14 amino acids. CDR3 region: CASSLRDSGVTQYF. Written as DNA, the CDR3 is TGTGCCAGCAGCTTGAGGGATAGCGGGGTTACGCAGTATTTT.

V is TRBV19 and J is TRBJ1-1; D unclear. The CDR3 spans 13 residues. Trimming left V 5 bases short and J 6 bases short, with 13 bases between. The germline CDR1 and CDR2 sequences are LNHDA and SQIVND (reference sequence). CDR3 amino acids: CASSRAPSAEAFF. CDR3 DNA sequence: TGTGCCAGTAGTCGGGCACCCTCCGCTGAAGCTTTCTTT.

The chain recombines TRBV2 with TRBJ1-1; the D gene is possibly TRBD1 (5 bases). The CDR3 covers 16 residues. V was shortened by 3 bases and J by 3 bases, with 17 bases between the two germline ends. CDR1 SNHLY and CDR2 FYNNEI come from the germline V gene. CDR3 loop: CASSEGVDIPYTEAFF. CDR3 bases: TGTGCCAGCAGTGAGGGGGTCGACATCCCTTACACTGAAGCTTTCTTT.

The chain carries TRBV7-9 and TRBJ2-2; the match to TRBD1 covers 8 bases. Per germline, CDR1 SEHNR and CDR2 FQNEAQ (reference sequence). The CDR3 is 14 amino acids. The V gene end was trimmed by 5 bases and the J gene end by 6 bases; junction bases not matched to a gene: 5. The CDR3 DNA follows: TGTGCCAGCAGCGTTAGGACAGGGTCCGGGGAGCTGTTTTTT. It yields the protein CASSVRTGSGELFF.

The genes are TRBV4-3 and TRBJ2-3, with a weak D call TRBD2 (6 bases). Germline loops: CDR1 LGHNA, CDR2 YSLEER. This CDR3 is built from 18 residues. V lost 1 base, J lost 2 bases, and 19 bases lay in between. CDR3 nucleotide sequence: TGCGCCAGCAGCCAAGTACCGGGGGTTCTTCCGCACACAGATACGCAGTATTTT. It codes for CASSQVPGVLPHTDTQYF.

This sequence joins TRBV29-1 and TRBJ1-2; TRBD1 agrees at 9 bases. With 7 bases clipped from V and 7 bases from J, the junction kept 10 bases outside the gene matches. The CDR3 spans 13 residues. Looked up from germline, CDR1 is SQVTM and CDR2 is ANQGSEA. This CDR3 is CSAWDRVTSGYTF. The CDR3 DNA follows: TGCAGCGCGTGGGACAGGGTAACTTCTGGCTACACCTTC.

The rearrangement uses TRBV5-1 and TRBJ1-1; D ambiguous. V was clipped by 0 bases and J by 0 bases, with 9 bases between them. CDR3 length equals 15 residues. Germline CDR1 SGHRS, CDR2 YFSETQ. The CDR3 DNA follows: TGCGCCAGCAGCTTGGCTTCGGGGTTGAACACTGAAGCTTTCTTT. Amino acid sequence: CASSLASGLNTEAFF.

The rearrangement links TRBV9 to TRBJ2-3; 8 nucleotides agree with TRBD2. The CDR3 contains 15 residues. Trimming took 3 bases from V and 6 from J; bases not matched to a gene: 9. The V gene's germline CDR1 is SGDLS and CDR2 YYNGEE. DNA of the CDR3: TGTGCCAGCAGCGCCGGGGGGGCACTTAAGGATACGCAGTATTTT. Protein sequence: CASSAGGALKDTQYF. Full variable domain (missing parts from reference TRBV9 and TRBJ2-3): DSGVTQTPKHLITATGQRVTLRCSPRSGDLSVYWYQQSLDQGLQFLIQYYNGEERAKGNILERFSAQQFPDLHSELNLSSLELGDSALYFCASSAGGALKDTQYFGPGTRLTVL.

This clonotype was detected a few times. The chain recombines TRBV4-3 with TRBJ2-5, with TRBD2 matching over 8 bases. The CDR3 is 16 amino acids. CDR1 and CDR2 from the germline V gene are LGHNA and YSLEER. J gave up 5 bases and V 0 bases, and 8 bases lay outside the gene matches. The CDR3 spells CASSQDRSGGRETQYF. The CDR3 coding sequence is TGCGCCAGCAGCCAAGATCGGAGCGGGGGTCGGGAGACCCAGTACTTC.

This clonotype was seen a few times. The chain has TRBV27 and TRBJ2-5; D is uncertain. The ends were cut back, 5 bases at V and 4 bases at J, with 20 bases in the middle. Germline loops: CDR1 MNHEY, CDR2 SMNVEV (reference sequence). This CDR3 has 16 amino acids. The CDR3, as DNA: TGTGCCAGCAGTCTGCAATTGGGTCGGGCGTCAGAGACCCAGTACTTC. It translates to CASSLQLGRASETQYF.

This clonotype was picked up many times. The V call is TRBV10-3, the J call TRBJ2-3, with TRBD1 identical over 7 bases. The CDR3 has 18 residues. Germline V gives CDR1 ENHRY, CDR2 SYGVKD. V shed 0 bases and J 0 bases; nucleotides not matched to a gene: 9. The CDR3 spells CAISESRGTHPSTDTQYF. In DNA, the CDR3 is TGTGCCATCAGTGAGTCCAGGGGGACGCACCCAAGCACAGATACGCAGTATTTT.

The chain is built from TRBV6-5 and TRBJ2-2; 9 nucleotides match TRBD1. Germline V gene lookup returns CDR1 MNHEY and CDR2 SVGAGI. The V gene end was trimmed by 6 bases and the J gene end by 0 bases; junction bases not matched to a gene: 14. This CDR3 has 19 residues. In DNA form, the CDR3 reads TGTGCCAGCAGGCATTCCGGGACAGGGTCCTCACCGAACACCGGGGAGCTGTTTTTT. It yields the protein CASRHSGTGSSPNTGELFF.

The CDR3 reads CASSLEASSGNTIYF. CDR3 sequence (DNA): TGTGCCAGCAGCCTCGAGGCCTCCTCTGGAAACACCATATATTTT. The rearrangement links TRBV7-6 to TRBJ1-3, with D unclear. The CDR3 is made up of 15 amino acids. Trimming removed 5 bases from V and 0 bases from J, with 11 bases in between. Germline CDR1 and CDR2: SGHVS and FNYEAQ.

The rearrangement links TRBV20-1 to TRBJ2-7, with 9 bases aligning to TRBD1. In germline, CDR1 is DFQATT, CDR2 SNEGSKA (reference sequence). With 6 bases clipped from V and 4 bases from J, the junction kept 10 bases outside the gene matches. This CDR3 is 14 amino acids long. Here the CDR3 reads CSAGGQGGWYEQYF. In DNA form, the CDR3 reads TGCAGTGCAGGGGGACAGGGAGGTTGGTACGAGCAGTACTTC.

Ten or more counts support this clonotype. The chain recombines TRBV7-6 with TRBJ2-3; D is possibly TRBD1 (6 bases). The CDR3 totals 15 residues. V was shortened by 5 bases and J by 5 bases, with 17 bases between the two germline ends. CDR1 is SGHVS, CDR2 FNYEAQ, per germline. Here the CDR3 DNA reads TGTGCCAGCAGCGAGGTGGCAGGGGTAGTAGATACGCAGTATTTT. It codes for CASSEVAGVVDTQYF.

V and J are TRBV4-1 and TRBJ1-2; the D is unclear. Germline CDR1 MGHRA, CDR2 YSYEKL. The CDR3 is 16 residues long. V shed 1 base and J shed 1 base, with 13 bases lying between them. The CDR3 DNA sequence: TGCGCCAGCAGCCAAGCCAGCCAGCCTGGTAACTATGGCTACACCTTC. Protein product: CASSQASQPGNYGYTF.

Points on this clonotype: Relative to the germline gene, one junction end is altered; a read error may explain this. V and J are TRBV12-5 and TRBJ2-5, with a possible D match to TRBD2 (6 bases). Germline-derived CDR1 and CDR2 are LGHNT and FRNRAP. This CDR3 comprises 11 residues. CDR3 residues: CARGLGGQPYF. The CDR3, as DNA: TGTGCTAGGGGTTTGGGGGGTCAGCCTTACTTC.

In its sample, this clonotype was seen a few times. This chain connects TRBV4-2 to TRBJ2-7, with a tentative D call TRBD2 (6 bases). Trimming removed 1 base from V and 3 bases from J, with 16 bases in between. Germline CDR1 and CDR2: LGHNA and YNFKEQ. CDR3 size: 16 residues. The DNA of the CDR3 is TGTGCCAGCAGCCAAGGTCAACTAGCCCCGAACTACGAGCAGTACTTC. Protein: CASSQGQLAPNYEQYF.

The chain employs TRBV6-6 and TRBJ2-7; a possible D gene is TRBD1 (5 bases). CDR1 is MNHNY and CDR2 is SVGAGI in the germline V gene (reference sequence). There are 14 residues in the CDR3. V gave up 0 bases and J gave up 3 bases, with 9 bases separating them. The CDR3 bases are TGTGCCAGCAGTTACTCAGGGGCAAACTACGAGCAGTACGTC. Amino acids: CASSYSGANYEQYV.

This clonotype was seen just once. The CDR3 nucleotides are TGTGCCAGCAGCAACCGCCGCAGGGATAGCAATCAGCCCCAGCATTTT. Translation gives CASSNRRRDSNQPQHF. This sequence joins TRBV5-4 and TRBJ1-5, with D perhaps matching TRBD1 (5 bases). CDR1 and CDR2 from the germline V gene are SGHNT and YYREEE (reference sequence). V was shortened by 4 bases and J by 0 bases, with 14 bases between the two germline ends. The CDR3 is made up of 16 amino acids. Using reference TRBV5-4 and TRBJ1-5 for the parts outside the CDR3, the full variable domain is ETGVTQSPTHLIKTRGQQVTLRCSSQSGHNTVSWYQQALGQGPQFIFQYYREEENGRGNFPPRFSGLQFPNYSSELNVNALELDDSALYLCASSNRRRDSNQPQHFGDGTRLSIL.

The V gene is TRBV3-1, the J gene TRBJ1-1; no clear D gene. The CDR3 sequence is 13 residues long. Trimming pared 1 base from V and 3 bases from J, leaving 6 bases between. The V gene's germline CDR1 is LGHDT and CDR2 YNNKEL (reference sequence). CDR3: CASSQVGYTEAFF. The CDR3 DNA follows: TGTGCCAGCAGCCAAGTTGGATACACTGAAGCTTTCTTT. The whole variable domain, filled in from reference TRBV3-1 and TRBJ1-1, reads DTAVSQTPKYLVTQMGNDKSIKCEQNLGHDTMYWYKQDSKKFLKIMFSYNNKELIINETVPNRFSPKSPDKAHLNLHINSLELGDSAVYFCASSQVGYTEAFFGQGTRLTVV.

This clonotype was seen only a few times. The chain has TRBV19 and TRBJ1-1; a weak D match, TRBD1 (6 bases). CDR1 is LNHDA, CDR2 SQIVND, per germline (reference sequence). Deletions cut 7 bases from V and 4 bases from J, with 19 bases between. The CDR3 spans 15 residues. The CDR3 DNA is TGTGCCAGTAACACAGTCAGGGGAGTCGGCACTGAAGCTTTCTTT. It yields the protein CASNTVRGVGTEAFF.

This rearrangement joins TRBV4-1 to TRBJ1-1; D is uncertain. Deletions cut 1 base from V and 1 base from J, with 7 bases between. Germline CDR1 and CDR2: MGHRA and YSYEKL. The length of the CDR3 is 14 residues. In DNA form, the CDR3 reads TGCGCCAGCAGCCAAGGCAACAGGAACACTGAAGCTTTCTTT. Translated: CASSQGNRNTEAFF.

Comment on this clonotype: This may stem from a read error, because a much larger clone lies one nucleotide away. The CDR3 protein is CASSWSFADTQYF. The CDR3 nucleotides read TGTGCCAGCAGTTGGAGTTTCGCTGATACGCAGTATTTT. The gene calls are TRBV27 and TRBJ2-3; no clear D. The CDR3 covers 13 residues. Germline CDR1 reads MNHEY; CDR2 reads SMNVEV (reference sequence). Between the trimmed V and J ends, which lost 4 bases and 6 bases, there was a span of 11 bases.

CDR3 in DNA: TGTGCCAGCAGGCGCAGGGACGCTGAAGCTTTCTTT. Protein: CASRRRDAEAFF. The chain carries TRBV6-5 and TRBJ1-1; possibly TRBD1 for D (5 bases). Per germline, CDR1 MNHEY and CDR2 SVGAGI. The CDR3 spans 12 residues. Trimming left V 6 bases short and J 6 bases short, with 11 bases between.

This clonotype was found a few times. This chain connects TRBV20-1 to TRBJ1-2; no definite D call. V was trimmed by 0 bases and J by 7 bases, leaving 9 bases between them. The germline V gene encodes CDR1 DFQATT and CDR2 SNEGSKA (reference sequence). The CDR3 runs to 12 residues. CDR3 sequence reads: CSARDPLRGYTF. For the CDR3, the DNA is TGCAGTGCTAGAGACCCCCTGCGTGGCTACACCTTC.